This is a list of T cell receptor beta chains from one sample in a study of blood T cell repertoires in COVID-19. Repertoires were generated with immunoSEQ multiplex PCR, while TCRdb's copy carries only in-frame clones and drops some. This sample yields approximately 97,000 clones, of which approximately 91% are seen a single time; 4.2% belongs to the top ten. What was sequenced was peripheral blood. The receptors shown here come from a man aged 18 to 29 with acute or convalescent COVID-19. CDR3s leave out the opening cysteine and the closing phenylalanine or tryptophan.

V: TRBV13
CDR3: ASSRRLSNQPQH

V: TRBV6-1
CDR3: ASSEVSGVEAF

V: TRBV12-5
CDR3: ASGLASRGLGGYSNQPQH

V: TRBV7-2
CDR3: ASSPPGLSYNEQF

V: TRBV6-5
CDR3: ASTQRFEKLF

V: TRBV6-2/TRBV6-3
CDR3: ASSQGAREAF

V: TRBV30
CDR3: ACRRAGGNQPQH

V: TRBV14
CDR3: ASSPIPGQDAAYEQY

V: TRBV13
CDR3: ASSPGSRGVTEAF

V: TRBV1
CDR3: TSSLPGTGGATNEKLF

V: TRBV9
CDR3: ASSPAGISKIREQY

V: TRBV7-9
CDR3: ASRLEGGNQPQH

V: TRBV6-5
CDR3: ASRDGTRIYGYT

V: TRBV30
CDR3: AWIPGLTSGNTIY

V: TRBV27
CDR3: ASSFSVTDYGYT

V: TRBV6-1
CDR3: ASSEAGQGQNTEAF

V: TRBV6-6
CDR3: ASSPQTPGTGVPEAF

V: TRBV19
CDR3: ASSVLSNQPQH

V: TRBV6-5
CDR3: ASSLRLAGTGELF

V: TRBV5-4
CDR3: ASSLAETAEAF

V: TRBV27
CDR3: ASSFFGGSSTEAF

V: TRBV25-1
CDR3: ASSLQGARGTEAF

V: TRBV5-4
CDR3: ASSLRLEDEAF

V: TRBV5-6
CDR3: ASSLAFLEQF

V: TRBV19
CDR3: ASSHSYTEAF

V: TRBV3-1/TRBV3-2
CDR3: ASSQGTVEAF

V: TRBV24-1
CDR3: ATSDSTGGVNQPQH

V: TRBV18
CDR3: ASSPPLGARGNYGYT

V: TRBV7-8
CDR3: ASSFFSGSADTQY

V: TRBV5-1
CDR3: ASSWTGVNTEAF

V: TRBV4-2
CDR3: ASSQDHSNLGGSYEQY

V: TRBV19
CDR3: ASSISTAVLSEQY

V: TRBV12-3/TRBV12-4
CDR3: ASSGRSLYGYT

V: TRBV5-1
CDR3: ASSLLYTEAF

V: TRBV6-1
CDR3: ASSDRGPGYGYT

V: TRBV10-2
CDR3: ASSESVTGGSYNSPLH

V: TRBV4-2
CDR3: ASSHRSRISGGGEQF

V: TRBV5-1
CDR3: ASSLRMDSGYT

V: TRBV6-5
CDR3: ASSLSLSNEKLF

V: TRBV20-1
CDR3: SASLMGAPDPGTEAF